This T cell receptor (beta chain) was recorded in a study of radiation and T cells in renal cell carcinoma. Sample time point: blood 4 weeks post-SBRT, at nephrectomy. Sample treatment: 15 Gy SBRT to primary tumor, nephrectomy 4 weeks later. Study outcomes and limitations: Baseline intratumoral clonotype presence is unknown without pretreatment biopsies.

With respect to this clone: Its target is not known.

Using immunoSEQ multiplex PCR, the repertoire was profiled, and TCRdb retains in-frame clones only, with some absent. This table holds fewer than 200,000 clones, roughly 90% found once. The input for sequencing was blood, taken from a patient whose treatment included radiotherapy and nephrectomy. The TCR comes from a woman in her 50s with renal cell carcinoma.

CDR3 nucleotide sequence: TGTGCCAGCAGCGTCCCCCCGACAGGGATGGCTGAAGCTTTCTTT. This gives the protein CASSVPPTGMAEAFF. The chain joins TRBV7-3 to TRBJ1-1, with 7 bases identical to TRBD1. Germline V gives CDR1 SGHTA, CDR2 FQGTGA. Trimming removed 5 bases from V and 6 bases from J; junction bases left unmatched: 12. The CDR3 totals 15 residues.